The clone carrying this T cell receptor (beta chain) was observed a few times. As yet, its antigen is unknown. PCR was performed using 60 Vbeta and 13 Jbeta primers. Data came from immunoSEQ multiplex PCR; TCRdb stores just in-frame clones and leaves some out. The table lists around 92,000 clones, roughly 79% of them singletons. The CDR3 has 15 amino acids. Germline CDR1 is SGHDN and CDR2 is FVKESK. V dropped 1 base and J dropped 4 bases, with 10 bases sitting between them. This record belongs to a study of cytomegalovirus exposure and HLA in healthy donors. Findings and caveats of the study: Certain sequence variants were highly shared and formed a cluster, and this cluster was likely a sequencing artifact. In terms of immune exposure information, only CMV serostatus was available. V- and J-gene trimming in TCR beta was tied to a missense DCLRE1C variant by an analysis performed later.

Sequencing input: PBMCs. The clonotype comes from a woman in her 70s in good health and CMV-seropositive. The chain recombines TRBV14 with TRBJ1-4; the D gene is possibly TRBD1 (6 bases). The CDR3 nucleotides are TGTGCCAGCAGCCAAGTCAGGGGCCTTAATGAAAAACTGTTTTTT. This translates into CASSQVRGLNEKLFF. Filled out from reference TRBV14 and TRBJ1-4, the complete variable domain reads EAGVTQFPSHSVIEKGQTVTLRCDPISGHDNLYWYRRVMGKEIKFLLHFVKESKQDESGMPNNRFLAERTGGTYSTLKVQPAELEDSGVYFCASSQVRGLNEKLFFGSGTQLSVL.